This is a list of T cell receptor beta chains from one sample in a study of blood T cell repertoires in COVID-19. Assay used: immunoSEQ multiplex PCR; TCRdb lists only in-frame clones, some missing. The sample lists 70,000 to 75,000 clones; 82% were seen once. The sample comprised peripheral blood. The receptors here all came from an older woman with acute or convalescent COVID-19. CDR3s include the opening cysteine and the closing phenylalanine or tryptophan. D genes are given only for firm matches. Only part of the rows carry a size: once, few, many, or a class if the clone is expanded.

j_call,clone_size,v_call,d_call,cdr3_length,cdr3_aa,cdr3_nt
TRBJ2-6,.,TRBV21-1,.,22,CASSKWVQAGASPSSGANVLTF,TGTGCCAGCAGCAAGTGGGTCCAAGCGGGGGCCTCACCGAGCTCTGGGGCCAACGTCCTGACTTTC
TRBJ2-1,.,TRBV5-1,.,13,CASSLALEFEQFF,TGCGCCAGCAGCTTGGCTCTAGAGTTTGAGCAGTTCTTC
TRBJ1-2,.,TRBV28,TRBD1,12,CVISQGDYGYTF,TGTGTCATCAGCCAGGGGGACTATGGCTACACCTTC
TRBJ1-5,few,TRBV19,TRBD1,14,CASSPDRRNQPQHF,TGTGCCAGTAGTCCGGACAGGCGCAATCAGCCCCAGCATTTT
TRBJ2-3,.,TRBV5-1,.,15,CASSLERITTDTQYF,TGCGCCAGCAGCTTGGAGCGCATTACCACAGATACGCAGTATTTT
TRBJ1-3,.,TRBV7-8,.,17,CASSLNSEAYSGNTIYF,TGTGCCAGCAGCTTAAACTCCGAGGCCTACTCTGGAAACACCATATATTTT
TRBJ1-1,.,TRBV5-6,.,13,CASSLLRSTEAFF,TGTGCCAGCAGCTTGTTACGGAGCACTGAAGCTTTCTTT
TRBJ1-5,once,TRBV5-1,.,14,CASSFGGGSQPQHF,TGCGCCAGCAGCTTTGGCGGAGGGAGTCAGCCCCAGCATTTT
TRBJ1-2,few,TRBV5-6,TRBD1,17,CASSLPGQGAANYGYTF,TGTGCCAGCAGCTTACCGGGACAGGGGGCGGCTAACTATGGCTACACCTTC
TRBJ2-7,.,TRBV30,.,15,CAWSSGQKRTYEQYF,TGTGCCTGGAGTTCCGGACAGAAACGAACCTACGAGCAGTACTTC
TRBJ1-2,.,TRBV2,.,9,CASSPGHIF,TGTGCCAGCAGTCCGGGACACATATTC
TRBJ1-1,once,TRBV7-9,.,13,CASSLNQGTEAFF,TGTGCCAGCAGCTTAAACCAGGGCACTGAAGCTTTCTTT
TRBJ1-5,.,TRBV6-6,TRBD1,12,CASSRDSRPQHF,TGTGCCAGCAGCCGGGACAGTCGGCCCCAGCATTTT
TRBJ1-2,.,TRBV7-8,.,16,CASTPIDRTLSDGYTF,TGTGCCAGCACCCCTATTGACCGAACTCTTAGCGATGGCTACACCTTC
TRBJ1-1,.,TRBV5-1,.,14,CASKSGTTNTEAFF,TGCGCCAGCAAGAGCGGGACAACGAACACTGAAGCTTTCTTT
TRBJ2-4,.,TRBV3-1/TRBV3-2,.,16,CASSHGLALAKNIQYF,TGTGCCAGCAGCCATGGGCTAGCACTAGCCAAAAACATTCAGTACTTC
TRBJ2-5,.,TRBV5-1,.,13,CASSLDVRETQYF,TGCGCCAGCAGCTTGGATGTCAGAGAGACCCAGTACTTC
TRBJ1-2,.,TRBV7-3,TRBD1,13,CASSYTGGAGYTF,TGTGCCAGCAGCTATACAGGGGGCGCGGGCTACACCTTC
TRBJ2-7,.,TRBV5-1,TRBD1,15,CASSHPAGGRHEQYF,TGCGCCAGCAGCCACCCCGCAGGGGGCCGCCACGAGCAGTACTTC
TRBJ1-1,.,TRBV2,.,15,CASSEDRGRNTEAFF,TGTGCCAGCAGTGAAGATAGGGGGAGGAACACTGAAGCTTTCTTT
TRBJ2-1,.,TRBV2,.,15,CASSELPGGYNEQFF,TGTGCCAGCAGTGAACTTCCCGGGGGCTACAATGAGCAGTTCTTC
TRBJ2-1,once,TRBV11-2,TRBD2,15,CASSWLAGGDNEQFF,TGTGCCAGCAGCTGGTTAGCGGGAGGAGACAATGAGCAGTTCTTC
TRBJ2-7,few,TRBV5-1,.,13,CASSLGGGYEQYF,TGCGCCAGCAGCTTGGGAGGAGGCTACGAGCAGTACTTC
TRBJ2-7,.,TRBV2,.,14,CASRFQGSSYEQYF,TGTGCCAGCAGATTCCAGGGTTCCTCCTACGAGCAGTACTTC
TRBJ1-3,.,TRBV18,.,15,CASSPQPGSGNTIYF,TGTGCCAGCTCACCACAACCAGGGTCAGGAAACACCATATATTTT
TRBJ2-2,.,TRBV4-1,TRBD2,17,CASRERLAGGINGELFF,TGCGCCAGCAGGGAACGACTAGCGGGAGGGATAAACGGGGAGCTGTTTTTT
TRBJ1-1,.,TRBV28,.,14,CASSLNSPNTEAFF,TGTGCCAGCAGTTTAAACTCCCCGAACACTGAAGCTTTCTTT
TRBJ2-5,once,TRBV30,TRBD1,15,CAWSVLQGASETQYF,TGTGCCTGGAGTGTACTCCAGGGGGCAAGCGAGACCCAGTACTTC
TRBJ2-7,.,TRBV2,.,14,CASSEMGVPYEQYF,TGTGCCAGCAGTGAAATGGGCGTCCCCTACGAGCAGTACTTC
TRBJ1-4,few,TRBV18,TRBD1,17,CASSSRGPLATNEKLFF,TGTGCCAGCTCATCCAGGGGGCCGCTCGCAACTAATGAAAAACTGTTTTTT
TRBJ1-3,.,TRBV4-2,TRBD1,18,CASSQEGQGSSSGNTIYF,TGTGCCAGCAGCCAAGAAGGACAGGGGTCGAGCTCTGGAAACACCATATATTTT
TRBJ1-6,few,TRBV5-6,.,15,CASSLGWGQGSPLHF,TGTGCCAGCAGCTTGGGTTGGGGGCAGGGTTCACCCCTCCACTTT
TRBJ1-5,.,TRBV10-3,.,13,CAISRDNNQPQHF,TGTGCCATCAGCCGGGACAACAATCAGCCCCAGCATTTT
TRBJ1-6,.,TRBV28,.,13,CASRSPGGKPLHF,TGTGCCAGCAGGTCCCCGGGGGGTAAACCCCTCCACTTT
TRBJ2-2,.,TRBV30,.,15,CAWSPRGRNTGELFF,TGTGCCTGGAGTCCTCGAGGAAGGAACACCGGGGAGCTGTTTTTT
TRBJ1-5,.,TRBV7-6,TRBD1,14,CASSLDRGNQPQHF,TGTGCCAGCAGCTTGGACAGGGGCAATCAGCCCCAGCATTTT
TRBJ2-5,.,TRBV15,TRBD1,16,CATSRGTGSLGETQYF,TGTGCCACCAGCAGAGGGACAGGATCCTTGGGGGAGACCCAGTACTTC